This TCR beta chain was recovered during a study of Graves' ophthalmopathy and Graves' hyperthyroidism. Hyperthyroidism in these 18- to 65-year-old patients was newly diagnosed, lasting under 2 months. Each diagnosis was determined on the basis of clinical symptoms, serum thyroxine, TRAb, thyroid ultrasound and orbital computed tomography. Ten or more counts support this clonotype. V lost 2 bases, J lost 5 bases, and 6 bases lay in between. Germline CDR1 is DFQATT and CDR2 is SNEGSKA (reference sequence). CDR3 length: 11 amino acids. Researchers took RNA transcripts and amplified TCR beta CDR3 regions from them. Investigators did first-round RT-PCR with HTBI primers, then second-round multiplex PCR. TCRdb itself ran the multiplex PCR reads through MiXCR, one entry per CDR3 protein. The table records 560,000 or so distinct CDR3 sequences, less than 45% of them present only once.

The specimen sequenced was peripheral blood or thyroid tissue (not recorded which). The TCR originated in an adult man with Graves' hyperthyroidism. V and J are TRBV20-1 and TRBJ1-1, with D perhaps TRBD1 (5 bases). CDR3 sequence: CSARQGTEAFF. The DNA for the CDR3 is TGCAGTGCTAGACAGGGTACTGAAGCTTTCTTT.